This T cell receptor (beta chain) was profiled in a study of CD8+CD57+ T cells in acquired aplastic anemia. Turning to the study itself: Sorted CD4+ and CD8+ cells gave a mean 3.2 ug DNA, range about 0.19 to 27.4 ug.

Whole-study findings and limits: Patients did not significantly differ from controls in CD8+ Simpson's diversity. Patients and controls shared twenty-nine CD8+ CDR3 sequences.

Details on this clonotype: Its antigen is unidentified.

CDR3 and TCR beta VDJ profiling relied on genomic DNA as the template. TCRdb recomputed calls from the reads with MiXCR, one row per CDR3 protein. The table lists under 200,000 distinct CDR3 sequences, about three fifths of them singletons, with 46% in the top ten. The CDR3 is 14 amino acids. Trimming removed 4 bases from V and 2 bases from J; junction bases left unmatched: 4. The germline V gene encodes CDR1 SGHDT and CDR2 YYEEEE. Material for sequencing was sorted CD4+, CD8+, or CD8+CD57+ T cells (not recorded which) from PBMCs. This chain uses TRBV5-6 with TRBJ2-5; 8 nucleotides align to TRBD2. The origin of this receptor is a human donor with severe aplastic anemia or a healthy control (not recorded which). CDR3 coding DNA: TGTGCCAGCAGCCCCGGGGGGGGACAAGAGACCCAGTACTTC. Amino acid sequence: CASSPGGGQETQYF.